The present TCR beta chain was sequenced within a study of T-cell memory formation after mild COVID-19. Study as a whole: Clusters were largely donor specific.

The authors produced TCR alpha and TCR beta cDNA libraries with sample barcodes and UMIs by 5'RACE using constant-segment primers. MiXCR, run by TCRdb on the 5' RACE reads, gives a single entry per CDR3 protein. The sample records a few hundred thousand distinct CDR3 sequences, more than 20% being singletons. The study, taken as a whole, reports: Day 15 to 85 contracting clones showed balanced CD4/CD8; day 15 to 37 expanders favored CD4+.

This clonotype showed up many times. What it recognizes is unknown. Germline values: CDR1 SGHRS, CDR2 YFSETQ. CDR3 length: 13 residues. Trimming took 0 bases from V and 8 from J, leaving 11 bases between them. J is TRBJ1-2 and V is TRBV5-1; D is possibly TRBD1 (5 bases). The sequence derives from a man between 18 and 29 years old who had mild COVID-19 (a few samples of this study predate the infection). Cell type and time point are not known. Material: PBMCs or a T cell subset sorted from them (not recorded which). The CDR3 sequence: CASSLEGTRGYTF. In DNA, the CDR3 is TGCGCCAGCAGCTTGGAGGGGACGAGAGGCTACACCTTC.